This T cell receptor beta chain appears in the sequencing data of a study of blood T cells in healthy people across ages (dated by TCRdb to about 2015). Looking at the study overall: In model experiments, template switching captured about one uniquely barcoded TCR beta cDNA molecule for every two T cells. Using deep sequencing normalized with unique cDNA molecular identifiers, the study measured how TCR beta repertoire diversity changes with age. Four age groups were formed from the donors: young (average approximately 15 years), middle-aged (more than 35), aged (about 68) and long-lived (less than 85). To avoid experimental bias, donors of different ages were spread randomly across the sequencing lanes. Using the same blood draw, the study looked at two additional independent replicas of 1 million unique cDNA reads for two donors, one aged 18 to 29 and the other aged 80 or older.

The investigation overall reported the following: Estimates of total diversity from one million sequenced T cells were regarded as lower bounds and underestimates. The CMV infection status of donors was not known, potentially confounding age-related changes in expanded clonotypes. The percentage of naive T cells measured by flow cytometry correlated strongly with observed TCR beta diversity. Observed TCR beta diversity per million T cells fell roughly linearly with age, and a significant reduction was already apparent by age roughly 40. Because profiling used bulk unsorted PBMCs, naive and antigen-experienced compartments could not be compared conclusively. Compared with the aged group, the long-lived group had more naive CD4+ T cells, fewer expanded clones and increased TCR diversity, suggesting age selection.

Library construction relied on 5' RACE. For sequencing, an Illumina HiSeq 2500 was employed. A second PCR of roughly 7 to 11 cycles was run with a J-beta primer mix and a sample-barcoded 5' primer. A template-switch 5' adaptor carrying 12 random nucleotides introduced a unique molecular identifier onto each TCR beta cDNA molecule. Each sample yielded at least 3 million CDR3-containing paired-end reads. First-strand cDNA synthesis was performed from all RNA using the Mint cDNA synthesis kit, with priming by a TRBC-specific oligonucleotide. All cDNA was treated with uracil-DNA glycosylase and then went through a first 18-cycle PCR with the universal primers M1SS and BC2_uni_R. In the authors' own workflow: For normalization, 1 million high-quality reads, each with a distinct molecular identifier, were randomly selected from each sample. Instead of being binned into consensus sequences, reads with shared molecular identifiers were discarded. CDR3 identification, clonotype clustering and error correction used MiTCR with a Q25 quality threshold and the strictest error-elimination algorithm. A nonparametric unseen species model with Euler transformation was used to estimate lower-bound total TCR beta diversity. Starting from the raw public reads, TCRdb applied fastp trimming at Q25, assembled clones with MiXCR and retained in-frame beta chains. One record per CDR3 amino acid sequence lists the most common genes and DNA. TCRdb's processing, not the authors', yielded these V and J calls. The sample includes approximately 850,000 distinct CDR3 sequences, with roughly 64% observed a single time. Around 20% of the sample comes from the top ten.

The V end loses 5 bases and the J end loses 3 bases, and a stretch of 13 bases separates them. Taken from cysteine to phenylalanine, the CDR3 has 13 residues. This entry keeps only the CDR3 DNA: 39 bases, framed from base 1. Taken from the germline V gene (reference sequence), the CDR1 and CDR2 loops are DFQATT and SNEGSKA. The donors were under 40 Caucasian individuals from Russia, aged roughly 6 to 90 years, who were systemically healthy. About 10 milliliters of peripheral blood were drawn from each donor into EDTA-treated Vacutainer tubes. Ficoll-Paque density-gradient centrifugation was used to isolate PBMCs, with at least 7 million per sample. Trizol reagent was used to extract total RNA from the PBMCs, yielding at least 6 micrograms per sample. Naive CD45RAhigh/CD27high T cell percentages were measured by flow cytometry on a PBMC aliquot from every donor. Comments on this clonotype: This clone's antigen is unknown. Base qualities were left out, and no much larger clone turns up one base away.

The chain is assembled from TRBV20-1 and TRBJ2-5; the D gene is unclear. Source material: blood. The clonotype originates from a man in his thirties or forties in good health. The sequenced DNA: TGCAGTGCTGAAAGGTTGGGAAAAGAGACCCAGTACTTC. Its product reads: CSAERLGKETQYF.